This T cell receptor (beta chain) originates from a study of T cell repertoires in cytomegalovirus infection. Turning to the study itself: Well-studied HLA-B-restricted epitopes and recently identified HLA-C-restricted epitopes of CMV were both used in the study. TCR beta signatures that were public indicated CMV infection and matching HLA type.

Via MiXCR, TCRdb re-called the reads, giving one row per CDR3 protein. The table has about 160,000 distinct CDR3 sequences, less than 25% seen once. Findings of the study overall: Adding up the frequency of public TCR beta families identified people who carried CMV plus the relevant HLA. HLA-C-restricted CMV clonotypes gave the most frequent clonotype in two of eight donors.

The CDR3 is made up of 13 amino acids. Germline V lookup: CDR1 SEHNR, CDR2 FQNEAQ (reference sequence). V was shortened by 3 bases and J by 8 bases, with 11 bases between the two germline ends. This clonotype has a handful of counts. Its specificity is not known. This TCR derives from a human donor in good health (CMV status not recorded). Some clones in this sample may be carry-over from other donors' samples. The rearrangement links TRBV7-9 to TRBJ2-1; no reliable D call. This sample comprised CD8+ T cells from cultured PBMCs, obtained from culture after CMV antigen stimulation. In DNA, the CDR3 is TGTGCCAGCAGCTTGGCTCTTGTAGATGAGCAGTTCTTC. Its protein is CASSLALVDEQFF.